Below, 26 T cell receptor beta chains from the same sample are listed, as sequenced in a study of T cells expressing NK-cell markers. No DNA is given; TCRdb re-called the 5' RACE reads and lists each CDR3 protein once. The sample includes roughly 180,000 distinct CDR3 sequences. The sample consisted of blood T cells: a sorted CD56 or NKG2C T cell subset, CD4+ or CD8+ T cells, or bulk PBMC T cells (not recorded which). These receptors originate from a man aged 18 to 69 in good health.

The chain uses TRBV7-9 and TRBJ2-1; the TCRdb call, TRBD2, lacks DNA for checking. The CDR3 has 15 residues. Germline CDR1 and CDR2: SEHNR and FQNEAQ (reference sequence). CDR3 in amino acids: CASSPASGGAYEQFF.

This chain connects TRBV5-1 to TRBJ2-1. This CDR3 is 16 amino acids long. Germline V lookup: CDR1 SGHRS, CDR2 YFSETQ. CDR3 region: CASSPVEQDPYNEQFF.

V usage is TRBV27 and J usage is TRBJ1-2; TCRdb's D gene call, TRBD1, goes unchecked for lack of DNA. Germline-derived CDR1 and CDR2 are MNHEY and SMNVEV (reference sequence). The CDR3 loop spans 13 amino acids. This CDR3 reads CASRQGTNYGYTF.

The CDR3 sequence: CASSYAGLNYEQYF. The genes are TRBV6-5 and TRBJ2-7; TCRdb returns TRBD1, unconfirmable since there is no DNA. Germline V gene data show CDR1 as MNHEY and CDR2 as SVGAGI. This CDR3 is 14 amino acids long.

The chain carries TRBV12-3 or TRBV12-4 and TRBJ2-7; TCRdb's D call, TRBD1, is unchecked because there is no DNA. The CDR3 sequence is 16 residues long. The CDR3 loop reads CASSYGGGDSSYEQYF.

V gene TRBV12-3 or TRBV12-4 combines with J gene TRBJ2-7; TCRdb picks TRBD2, but there is no DNA to check that call. The CDR3 has 15 residues. The CDR3 spells CASREGGGLAYEQYF.

The chain joins TRBV28 to TRBJ2-1; TCRdb names TRBD1, which stays unverified in the absence of DNA. Germline V CDR1 and CDR2: MDHEN, SYDVKM. The CDR3 loop spans 15 amino acids. The CDR3 loop reads CASSLWQGGYNEQFF.

This chain links TRBV11-2 with TRBJ2-1. The CDR3 loop spans 16 amino acids. Germline V gene sequence: CDR1 SGHAT, CDR2 FQNNGV. CDR3: CASSLGPRSSYNEQFF.

CDR3: CATASQGASIKANTGELFF. V gene TRBV19 combines with J gene TRBJ2-2; TCRdb proposes TRBD1, but this gene call is untestable without DNA. The CDR3 extends over 19 amino acids. Germline CDR1 reads LNHDA; CDR2 reads SQIVND (reference sequence).

The V gene is TRBV7-7, the J gene TRBJ2-3; TCRdb's D call, TRBD1, is unchecked because there is no DNA. CDR1 and CDR2 from the germline V gene are SSHAT and FNYEAQ (reference sequence). The CDR3 sequence is 16 residues long. The CDR3 sequence is CASSSGTEEGTDTQYF. Using reference TRBV7-7 and TRBJ2-3 for the parts outside the CDR3, the full variable domain is GAGVSQSPRYKVTKRGQDVTLRCDPISSHATLYWYQQALGQGPEFLTYFNYEAQPDKSGLPSDRFSAERPEGSISTLTIQRTEQRDSAMYRCASSSGTEEGTDTQYFGPGTRLTVL.

The chain recombines TRBV6-2 or TRBV6-3 with TRBJ2-1; the TCRdb D gene call, TRBD2, has no DNA to confirm it. This CDR3 has 16 amino acids. Germline assignment: CDR1 MNHEY and CDR2 SVGEGT. CDR3 sequence reads: CASRPRLAGADNEQFF.

The gene calls are TRBV7-9 and TRBJ1-1. The CDR3 extends over 14 amino acids. Germline values: CDR1 SEHNR, CDR2 FQNEAQ (reference sequence). The CDR3: CASGKTQMNTEAFF.

The rearrangement joins TRBV15 to TRBJ2-1; TCRdb calls TRBD1, which cannot be checked without DNA. The CDR3 sequence is 14 residues long. CDR1 LNHNV and CDR2 YYDKDF come from the germline V gene (reference sequence). The CDR3 loop reads CATSMSPAGDEQFF.

V and J are TRBV4-1 and TRBJ2-7; as DNA is missing, the TRBD1 call by TCRdb cannot be tested. Germline V lookup: CDR1 MGHRA, CDR2 YSYEKL. The CDR3 extends over 14 amino acids. The CDR3 region is CASSQGQAYNEQYF.

The chain is built from TRBV20-1 and TRBJ1-5; TCRdb reports TRBD1, a call that lacks DNA to check it against. The germline V gene encodes CDR1 DFQATT and CDR2 SNEGSKA (reference sequence). This CDR3 comprises 18 residues. The CDR3 is CSASDRDRGLLSNQPQHF.

This chain joins TRBV2 and TRBJ1-3; TCRdb's assignment of TRBD1 cannot be checked, as there is no DNA. CDR1 and CDR2 (germline): SNHLY, FYNNEI. The CDR3 runs to 14 residues. CDR3 residues: CATSFTDRGNTIYF.

This sequence joins TRBV5-6 and TRBJ1-6; the D call from TCRdb, TRBD1, cannot be confirmed without DNA. The CDR3 contains 15 residues. CDR1 is SGHDT and CDR2 is YYEEEE in the germline V gene. The CDR3: CASSFQGSYNSPLHF.

J is TRBJ2-4 and V is TRBV12-3 or TRBV12-4; TCRdb designates TRBD2, a call that cannot be tested without DNA. This CDR3 comprises 12 residues. The CDR3 sequence: CASSSGGDIQYF.

The gene calls are TRBV7-9 and TRBJ2-3; TCRdb names TRBD1, which stays unverified in the absence of DNA. There are 15 residues in the CDR3. Germline assignment: CDR1 SEHNR and CDR2 FQNEAQ (reference sequence). The CDR3: CASSLGRGSTDTQYF.

The rearrangement links TRBV2 to TRBJ2-6; TCRdb selects TRBD1, and the lack of DNA leaves this call unchecked. Germline CDR1 SNHLY, CDR2 FYNNEI. The CDR3 loop spans 18 amino acids. CDR3 in amino acids: CASSVTTGFLSGANVLTF.

The V call is TRBV7-8, the J call TRBJ2-3. CDR3 length: 15 amino acids. Germline values: CDR1 SGHVS, CDR2 FQNEAQ. The CDR3 here is CASSLVASRTDTQYF. Together with reference TRBV7-8 and TRBJ2-3, the CDR3 gives the full variable domain: GAGVSQSPRYKVAKRGQDVALRCDPISGHVSLFWYQQALGQGPEFLTYFQNEAQLDKSGLPSDRFFAERPEGSVSTLKIQRTQQEDSAVYLCASSLVASRTDTQYFGPGTRLTVL.

The chain employs TRBV7-8 and TRBJ2-2; TCRdb names TRBD2, which stays unverified in the absence of DNA. The CDR3 runs to 16 residues. Germline loops: CDR1 SGHVS, CDR2 FQNEAQ. This chain's CDR3 is CASLTRGLAGPGELFF.

This chain uses TRBV2 with TRBJ2-1; TCRdb's D call, TRBD1, is unchecked because there is no DNA. CDR1 is SNHLY, CDR2 FYNNEI, per germline. The CDR3 extends over 13 amino acids. CDR3 sequence reads: CASKAGEGNEQFF.

J is TRBJ2-1 and V is TRBV10-3; absent DNA, TCRdb's TRBD1 call cannot be checked. This CDR3 has 15 amino acids. From germline, CDR1 is ENHRY and CDR2 SYGVKD. The CDR3 sequence: CAISAGTPAYNEQFF.

The V gene is TRBV29-1, the J gene TRBJ2-3; the D gene TCRdb calls, TRBD2, cannot be checked with no DNA. This CDR3 has 14 residues. Germline CDR1 and CDR2: SQVTM and ANQGSEA. CDR3 loop: CSVAMAGRTDTQYF.

This chain uses TRBV13 with TRBJ2-1; TCRdb calls TRBD1, which cannot be checked without DNA. CDR3 length: 14 amino acids. Looked up from germline, CDR1 is PRHDT and CDR2 is FYEKMQ (reference sequence). The CDR3 sequence: CASKSQGAPNEQFF. Full variable domain (remainder filled in from reference TRBV13 and TRBJ2-1): AAGVIQSPRHLIKEKRETATLKCYPIPRHDTVYWYQQGPGQDPQFLISFYEKMQSDKGSIPDRFSAQQFSDYHSELNMSSLELGDSALYFCASKSQGAPNEQFFGPGTRLTVL.